Listed below are T cell receptor beta chains from one sample, sequenced in a study of T cell repertoires in cytomegalovirus infection. No antigen has been assigned to these receptors. TCRdb passed the reads through MiXCR, listing each CDR3 protein once. Of approximately 500,000 distinct CDR3 sequences listed, roughly a third are singletons. The specimen comprised cultured PBMCs, sampled from culture after CMV antigen stimulation. Receptors were obtained from a human donor in good health (CMV status not recorded). Some clones in this sample may be carry-over from other donors' samples. The CDR3 runs from the conserved cysteine through the conserved F or W. Fields, in order: CDR3 protein, CDR3 DNA, D gene, J gene, V gene, clone size. D genes are given only for firm matches. Only some rows state a clone size, as once, few, many or a class for expanded clones.

CASSQEGGRQVEQYF	TGCGCCAGCAGCCAAGAAGGGGGGCGTCAAGTCGAGCAGTACTTC	-	TRBJ2-7	TRBV4-1	-
CASNPTSSDEQFF	TGTGCCAGTAACCCAACGAGCTCCGATGAGCAGTTCTTC	-	TRBJ2-1	TRBV19	-
CASSLENYGYTF	TGTGCCAGCAGCTTAGAAAATTATGGCTACACCTTC	-	TRBJ1-2	TRBV7-2	many
CASSQGIGSFYEQYF	TGTGCCAGCAGCCAAGGAATCGGGAGCTTCTACGAGCAGTACTTC	-	TRBJ2-7	TRBV3-1	-
CASSQSGTGGATDTQYF	TGCGCCAGCAGCCAGTCTGGGACAGGGGGCGCCACAGATACGCAGTATTTT	TRBD1	TRBJ2-3	TRBV4-1	-
CASSLGGLAGGEEFF	TGTGCCAGCAGCTTAGGGGGACTAGCGGGAGGCGAGGAGTTCTTC	TRBD2	TRBJ2-1	TRBV7-2	-
CASKADRDNYNEQFF	TGTGCCAGCAAGGCCGACAGGGATAACTACAATGAGCAGTTCTTC	TRBD1	TRBJ2-1	TRBV7-2	many
CASSSGLLGGVNTEAFF	TGTGCCAGCAGCTCGGGATTATTGGGAGGGGTGAACACTGAAGCTTTCTTT	-	TRBJ1-1	TRBV7-6	-
CACGGGYETQYF	TGTGCCTGCGGGGGGGGGTATGAGACCCAGTACTTC	TRBD2	TRBJ2-5	TRBV19	-
CASSSSTFPFRDPAGPKNIQYF	TGTGCCAGCAGTTCCAGCACTTTTCCGTTCCGGGACCCTGCTGGGCCCAAAAACATTCAGTACTTC	-	TRBJ2-4	TRBV6-6	few
CASSLTETGNTIYF	TGTGCCAGCAGCTTGACAGAGACCGGAAACACCATATATTTT	-	TRBJ1-3	TRBV7-2	few
CASSLNLVTGSTDTQYF	TGTGCCAGCAGCTTAAATCTAGTAACAGGAAGCACAGATACGCAGTATTTT	-	TRBJ2-3	TRBV7-8	many
CASYPRMRVPNQPQHF	TGTGCCAGCTATCCGAGGATGAGGGTCCCTAATCAGCCCCAGCATTTT	-	TRBJ1-5	TRBV6-6	few
CASSPSRTGGFGYTF	TGCGCCAGCAGCCCGAGTAGGACAGGGGGCTTTGGCTACACCTTC	TRBD1	TRBJ1-2	TRBV4-3	-
CASSQEGQGNYGYTF	TGCGCCAGCAGCCAAGAGGGACAGGGAAACTATGGCTACACCTTC	TRBD1	TRBJ1-2	TRBV4-1	few
CASSQEVSGVINEQFF	TGCGCCAGCAGCCAAGAGGTATCAGGGGTGATAAATGAGCAGTTCTTC	-	TRBJ2-1	TRBV4-3	-
CASRTGGSGNTIYF	TGTGCCAGCAGGACAGGGGGATCTGGAAACACCATATATTTT	TRBD1	TRBJ1-3	TRBV6-6	-
CASNKQGQMNTEAFF	TGTGCCAGCAACAAACAGGGGCAGATGAACACTGAAGCTTTCTTT	TRBD1	TRBJ1-1	TRBV11-3	-
CASSYPTSARPDEQFF	TGTGCCAGCAGTTACCCAACTAGCGCCCGACCCGATGAGCAGTTCTTC	TRBD2	TRBJ2-1	TRBV6-2/TRBV6-3	-
CSATKAGGEYNEQFF	TGCAGTGCTACCAAAGCGGGAGGAGAGTACAATGAGCAGTTCTTC	TRBD2	TRBJ2-1	TRBV20-1	-
CASSLSGTGNMNTEAFF	TGTGCCAGCAGCTTATCAGGCACAGGGAACATGAACACTGAAGCTTTCTTT	-	TRBJ1-1	TRBV11-2	-
CATSDFGGLSTDTQYF	TGTGCCACCAGTGATTTTGGGGGCCTGAGCACAGATACGCAGTATTTT	-	TRBJ2-3	TRBV24-1	few
CASKPGTSEETQYF	TGTGCCAGCAAACCCGGGACTAGCGAAGAGACCCAGTACTTC	TRBD2	TRBJ2-5	TRBV6-2/TRBV6-3	-
CASSRADTGSSPLHF	TGTGCCAGCAGTCGGGCCGACACTGGGAGTTCGCCCCTCCACTTT	-	TRBJ1-6	TRBV12-3/TRBV12-4	-
CASSYSTGERQFF	TGTGCCAGCAGTTACTCAACGGGCGAAAGGCAGTTCTTC	-	TRBJ2-1	TRBV6-5	-
CASRSQTENIQYF	TGTGCCAGCAGATCCCAGACAGAAAACATTCAGTACTTC	-	TRBJ2-4	TRBV28	-
CASSPRGGVDNEQFF	TGTGCCAGCAGCCCCAGGGGGGGAGTGGACAATGAGCAGTTCTTC	-	TRBJ2-1	TRBV7-2	few
CASSILAGGQETQYF	TGCGCCAGCAGCATACTAGCGGGAGGGCAAGAGACCCAGTACTTC	TRBD2	TRBJ2-5	TRBV19	few
CASSPGTSGRNLLETQYF	TGTGCCAGCAGTCCCGGGACTAGCGGGAGGAACCTACTGGAGACCCAGTACTTC	TRBD2	TRBJ2-5	TRBV2	-
CASSPSNREGYTF	TGTGCCAGCAGTCCCTCGAACAGGGAAGGCTACACCTTC	-	TRBJ1-2	TRBV27	few
CAGSSGGLGYNEQFF	TGTGCCGGCAGCTCAGGGGGCTTGGGGTACAATGAGCAGTTCTTC	TRBD1	TRBJ2-1	TRBV7-3	-
CASSSLAAQETQYF	TGTGCCAGCAGTTCCTTAGCGGCCCAAGAGACCCAGTACTTC	-	TRBJ2-5	TRBV27	few
CATSAALAGANNEQFF	TGTGCCACCAGTGCGGCGCTAGCGGGGGCTAACAATGAGCAGTTCTTC	TRBD2	TRBJ2-1	TRBV24-1	-
CSARDPLAGAETQYF	TGCAGTGCTAGAGATCCGCTAGCGGGAGCAGAGACCCAGTACTTC	TRBD2	TRBJ2-5	TRBV20-1	-
CASSLLPGSSSGANVLTF	TGTGCCAGCAGTTTATTACCGGGATCCAGCTCTGGGGCCAACGTCCTGACTTTC	-	TRBJ2-6	TRBV12-3/TRBV12-4	-
CASSIYGAEQFF	TGTGCCAGCAGCATTTACGGGGCGGAGCAGTTCTTC	-	TRBJ2-1	TRBV7-2	few
CASSLRGSGSAETQYF	TGCGCCAGCAGCCTCCGGGGTAGCGGGAGTGCGGAGACCCAGTACTTC	TRBD2	TRBJ2-5	TRBV4-1	many
CASTVPGRNEQFF	TGTGCCAGCACGGTTCCCGGGAGAAATGAGCAGTTCTTC	-	TRBJ2-1	TRBV6-2/TRBV6-3	few
CASSEKVGLGDIQYF	TGTGCCAGCAGCGAAAAGGTGGGGCTGGGAGACATTCAGTACTTC	-	TRBJ2-4	TRBV11-1	-
CASSLGGDWIYEQYF	TGTGCCAGCAGCTTAGGTGGGGACTGGATCTACGAGCAGTACTTC	-	TRBJ2-7	TRBV7-2	many
CASSQEEAGQAQANEQFF	TGCGCCAGCAGCCAAGAGGAAGCGGGCCAGGCTCAGGCCAATGAGCAGTTCTTC	-	TRBJ2-1	TRBV4-1	-
CASSITGTREYF	TGTGCCAGCAGCATAACCGGGACAAGGGAGTACTTC	-	TRBJ2-7	TRBV6-1	-
CASSFRDYNEKLFF	TGTGCCAGCAGCTTCCGGGATTACAATGAAAAACTGTTTTTT	-	TRBJ1-4	TRBV7-2	-
CASSLGQGVSGNTIYF	TGTGCCAGCAGCTTAGGACAGGGGGTCTCCGGAAACACCATATATTTT	TRBD1	TRBJ1-3	TRBV7-2	few
CSARGAGSYNEQFF	TGCAGTGCTAGGGGGGCAGGTTCCTACAATGAGCAGTTCTTC	-	TRBJ2-1	TRBV20-1	-
CVSSLKRGAPDTQYF	TGTGTCAGCAGCTTAAAACGGGGGGCGCCAGATACGCAGTATTTT	-	TRBJ2-3	TRBV11-1	-
CASSKGTSSEQETQYF	TGTGCCAGCAGTAAAGGGACTAGCTCGGAACAAGAGACCCAGTACTTC	TRBD2	TRBJ2-5	TRBV6-2/TRBV6-3	-
CASSNQLETQYF	TGTGCCAGTAGTAATCAGTTGGAGACCCAGTACTTC	-	TRBJ2-5	TRBV19	-
CASSGDRGWETQYF	TGTGCCAGCAGCGGGGACAGGGGATGGGAGACCCAGTACTTC	TRBD1	TRBJ2-5	TRBV11-2	-
CASSNQGAGELFF	TGTGCCAGCAGCAACCAGGGAGCCGGGGAGCTGTTTTTT	-	TRBJ2-2	TRBV7-2	many
CASSARDRVETEAFF	TGTGCCAGCAGTGCCCGGGACAGGGTTGAAACTGAAGCTTTCTTT	TRBD1	TRBJ1-1	TRBV12-3/TRBV12-4	-
CASRGQLELFF	TGTGCCAGCAGGGGACAACTTGAGCTGTTTTTT	-	TRBJ2-2	TRBV7-6	few
CASSSHSVDYGYTF	TGTGCCAGCAGCTCCCATAGCGTAGACTATGGCTACACCTTC	-	TRBJ1-2	TRBV7-2	few